Here is one T cell receptor (beta chain) with its context. As yet, its antigen is unknown. The data originate from a study of cytomegalovirus exposure and HLA in healthy donors. On the study more broadly: A previous analysis identified about 110 million unique TCR beta sequences derived from 180 million or so T cells.

The PCR used 60 Vbeta and 13 Jbeta primers. TCRdb keeps only in-frame clones here, not all; method: immunoSEQ multiplex PCR. The table lists around 64,000 clones, about 77% of them singletons. The length of the CDR3 is 13 residues. Germline CDR1 is MNHEY and CDR2 is SMNVEV (reference sequence). Trimming shortened V by 4 bases and J by 7 bases, and 11 bases separated the two germline ends. Study-level results: Both high specificity and high sensitivity reportedly marked the classifier's diagnosis of cytomegalovirus status.

The V and J genes are TRBV27 and TRBJ2-1, with a weak D call TRBD2 (5 bases). The sequence derives from a man under 40 in good health and CMV-seropositive. Sequences were obtained from PBMCs. In DNA, the CDR3 is TGTGCCAGCAGTTACCGAGCGGCGAATGAGCAGTTCTTC. It yields the protein CASSYRAANEQFF.